The rows below give T cell receptor beta chains drawn from one sample of a study of control samples from healthy donors and cancer patients. Assay used: immunoSEQ multiplex PCR; TCRdb lists only in-frame clones, some missing. The sample has 190,000 or so clones, 80% to 95% seen once. The sequenced material came from blood. The receptors stem from a man between 18 and 35 years old in good health. Each CDR3 is given with its conserved first and last residue. D genes are given only for firm matches. Clone size is shown for a subset of rows, as once, few, many or a class of expanded clone.

abundance: NA
v_gene: TRBV10-2
d_gene: TRBD1
j_gene: TRBJ1-1
CDR3nt: TGCGCCAGCTGTAGACAGGGTGGGTCTGAAGCTTTCTTT
CDR3aa: CASCRQGGSEAFF

abundance: NA
v_gene: TRBV15
d_gene: NA
j_gene: TRBJ1-1
CDR3nt: TGTGCCACCAGCGCCAGAGGGGGGTTGAACACTGAAGCTTTCTTT
CDR3aa: CATSARGGLNTEAFF

abundance: NA
v_gene: TRBV5-1
d_gene: NA
j_gene: TRBJ1-1
CDR3nt: TGCGCCAGCAGCTTTCCAGGGAACACTGAAGCTTTCTTT
CDR3aa: CASSFPGNTEAFF

abundance: NA
v_gene: TRBV7-2
d_gene: NA
j_gene: TRBJ1-5
CDR3nt: TGTGCCAGCAGCGACCGGGCTTTGGGCAACCAGCCCCAGCATTTT
CDR3aa: CASSDRALGNQPQHF

abundance: NA
v_gene: TRBV4-2
d_gene: TRBD2
j_gene: TRBJ2-1
CDR3nt: TGTGCCAGCAGCCGATATAGCGGGGGGCACTTCAATGAGCAGTTCTTC
CDR3aa: CASSRYSGGHFNEQFF

abundance: NA
v_gene: TRBV30
d_gene: TRBD2
j_gene: TRBJ2-1
CDR3nt: TGTGCCTGGGGGAGGGAGGAGCAGTTCTTC
CDR3aa: CAWGREEQFF

abundance: NA
v_gene: TRBV6-5
d_gene: TRBD2
j_gene: TRBJ2-3
CDR3nt: TGTGCCAGCAAATCACCTGGCAGCGGGGGAGATACGCAGTATTTT
CDR3aa: CASKSPGSGGDTQYF

abundance: NA
v_gene: TRBV5-1
d_gene: NA
j_gene: TRBJ2-2
CDR3nt: TGCGCCAGCAGCCCCCGGACTGGGGGGATCCGTGCCGGGGAGCTGTTTTTT
CDR3aa: CASSPRTGGIRAGELFF

abundance: once
v_gene: TRBV5-1
d_gene: NA
j_gene: TRBJ2-5
CDR3nt: TGCGCCAGCAGCTTGGCGCGGGGAAGTGGAGAGACCCAGTACTTC
CDR3aa: CASSLARGSGETQYF

abundance: NA
v_gene: TRBV12-3/TRBV12-4
d_gene: NA
j_gene: TRBJ2-7
CDR3nt: TGTGCCAGCACCTGGGACATCGAATACGAGCAGTACTTC
CDR3aa: CASTWDIEYEQYF

abundance: NA
v_gene: TRBV29-1
d_gene: NA
j_gene: TRBJ1-1
CDR3nt: TGCAGCGCCGTCGACCCTAGAGGGAACACTGAAGCTTTCTTT
CDR3aa: CSAVDPRGNTEAFF

abundance: NA
v_gene: TRBV2
d_gene: NA
j_gene: TRBJ1-6
CDR3nt: TGTGCCAGCAGTGAAACCCCAAGGGAGAATTCACCCCTCCACTTT
CDR3aa: CASSETPRENSPLHF

abundance: NA
v_gene: TRBV5-4
d_gene: TRBD1
j_gene: TRBJ2-3
CDR3nt: TGTGCCAGCAGCAGAAGTGGACAGGGGGAGACCACGCAGTATTTT
CDR3aa: CASSRSGQGETTQYF

abundance: NA
v_gene: TRBV5-1
d_gene: NA
j_gene: TRBJ1-1
CDR3nt: TGCGCCAGCAGCTTGTTCCGGCCGATAGGTGAAGCTTTCTTT
CDR3aa: CASSLFRPIGEAFF

abundance: NA
v_gene: TRBV4-1
d_gene: NA
j_gene: TRBJ2-3
CDR3nt: TGCGCCAGCAGCTCCCAACGGGGGTTGACAGATACGCAGTATTTT
CDR3aa: CASSSQRGLTDTQYF

abundance: once
v_gene: TRBV28
d_gene: NA
j_gene: TRBJ1-5
CDR3nt: TGTGCCAGCAGTACAGACAGGTTGGCCCAGCCCCAGCATTTT
CDR3aa: CASSTDRLAQPQHF

abundance: NA
v_gene: TRBV6-6
d_gene: NA
j_gene: TRBJ2-6
CDR3nt: TGTGCCAGCAGTCAGGGCTCTGGGGCCAACGTCCTGACTTTC
CDR3aa: CASSQGSGANVLTF

abundance: NA
v_gene: TRBV30
d_gene: TRBD1
j_gene: TRBJ1-1
CDR3nt: TGTGCCTGGAGCCCGGGACAGGGGAGCTCTGAAGCTTTCTTT
CDR3aa: CAWSPGQGSSEAFF

abundance: NA
v_gene: TRBV27
d_gene: NA
j_gene: TRBJ2-2
CDR3nt: TGTGCCAGCAGTTTATCGTCCACACCGGACACCGGGGAGCTGTTTTTT
CDR3aa: CASSLSSTPDTGELFF

abundance: NA
v_gene: TRBV5-5
d_gene: NA
j_gene: TRBJ1-1
CDR3nt: TGTGCCAGCAGCCATGACAGGTTGAACACTGAAGCTTTCTTT
CDR3aa: CASSHDRLNTEAFF

abundance: NA
v_gene: TRBV10-2
d_gene: NA
j_gene: TRBJ2-1
CDR3nt: TGCGCCAGCAGTGACCCCGCAGCGGGCAGGGGAAAAGGAATTTACAATGAGCAGTTCTTC
CDR3aa: CASSDPAAGRGKGIYNEQFF

abundance: NA
v_gene: TRBV11-2
d_gene: NA
j_gene: TRBJ1-2
CDR3nt: TGTGCCAGCAGCTTAGATACCTCCATGCGAGGCTACACCTTC
CDR3aa: CASSLDTSMRGYTF